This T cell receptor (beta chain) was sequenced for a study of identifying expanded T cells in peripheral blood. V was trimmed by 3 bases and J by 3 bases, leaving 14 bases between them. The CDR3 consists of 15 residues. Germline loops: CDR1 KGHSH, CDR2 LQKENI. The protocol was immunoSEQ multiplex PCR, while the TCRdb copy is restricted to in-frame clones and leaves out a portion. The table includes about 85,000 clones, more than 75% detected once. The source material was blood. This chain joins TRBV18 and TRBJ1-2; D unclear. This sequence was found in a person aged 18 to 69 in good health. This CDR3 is CASSPSSSRDYGYTF. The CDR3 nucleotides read TGTGCCAGCTCACCCTCAAGTTCTAGGGACTATGGCTACACCTTC.